This T cell receptor beta chain was documented in a study of cytomegalovirus exposure and HLA in healthy donors. In its sample, this clone was seen many times. Its cognate antigen is unknown. This sample includes further DNA sequences coding for the same CDR3. Produced via immunoSEQ multiplex PCR; TCRdb's table is partial and in-frame only. The sample holds about 280,000 clones, around 87% seen once. Per germline, CDR1 MNHEY and CDR2 SMNVEV (reference sequence). The CDR3 extends over 13 amino acids. Trimming removed 3 bases from V and 2 bases from J, with 8 bases in between. General study points: Listed as cytomegalovirus-associated were about 160 TCR beta chains. Confirmation was obtained in vitro that a few CMV-associated chains are specific for CMV antigens.

The sample was PBMCs. The chain joins TRBV27 to TRBJ2-7; D perhaps matches TRBD1 (5 bases). This sequence was found in a woman aged 18-35 years in good health and CMV-seronegative. The CDR3 is CASSLGRAYEQYF. The CDR3 DNA reads TGTGCCAGCAGTTTGGGCAGGGCCTACGAGCAGTACTTC.